This T cell receptor beta chain stems from a study of T cells in Graves' hyperthyroidism and ophthalmopathy. Deletions cut 0 bases from V and 4 bases from J, with 10 bases between. From germline, CDR1 is SGHAT and CDR2 FQDESV (reference sequence). CDR3 length: 16 amino acids. RNA transcripts served as the template for amplifying TCR beta CDR3 regions. HTBI primers were used for first-round RT-PCR of the TCR CDR3. TCRdb re-called the multiplex PCR reads with MiXCR, one entry per CDR3 protein. The repertoire includes about 720,000 distinct CDR3 sequences, 16% of them detected once, and around 7.7% sits in the top ten. Concerning this clonotype: Its specificity is unknown.

General observations from the study: Patients with ophthalmopathy were separated from those with stable hyperthyroidism by a 13 V-J model. Prediction of ophthalmopathy progression came a median approximately 6.5 months pre-onset.

The receptor comes from a man between 18 and 29 years old with Graves' hyperthyroidism. The rearrangement joins TRBV11-1 to TRBJ2-6; tentative D call: TRBD1 (6 bases). Sequencing input: blood. The CDR3 sequence: CASSLAPGTGANVLTF. CDR3 nucleotides: TGTGCCAGCAGCTTAGCGCCCGGGACAGGGGCCAACGTCCTGACTTTC.